The 27 T cell receptor beta chains listed next were all sequenced from one sample in a study of blood T cells in healthy people across ages. A sample-barcoded 5' primer and a J-beta primer mix were used in a second PCR of roughly 6 to 11 cycles. TCRdb re-called the 5' RACE reads with MiXCR, one entry per CDR3 protein. The sample records about 1.8 million distinct CDR3 sequences, about 49% being singletons. Sequenced sample: blood. The receptors shown here come from a middle-aged woman in good health.

This clonotype was observed at least ten times. This chain joins TRBV5-8 and TRBJ2-6; D is ambiguous. V lost 0 bases and J 0 bases, leaving 10 bases between the germline ends. The CDR3 sequence is 17 residues long. From germline, CDR1 is SGHTS and CDR2 YDEGEE. In nucleotides, the CDR3 is TGTGCCAGCAGCTTGGCCCTCGATGCCTCTGGGGCCAACGTCCTGACTTTC. Translated, it gives CASSLALDASGANVLTF.

The CDR3 reads CASSLDHGDKETQYF. As DNA, the CDR3 is TGTGCCAGCAGCTTAGATCATGGGGACAAAGAGACCCAGTACTTC. V and J are TRBV11-2 and TRBJ2-5, with TRBD1 as a possible D gene (6 bases). Germline assignment: CDR1 SGHAT and CDR2 FQNNGV. This CDR3 comprises 15 residues. Trimming removed 0 bases from V and 3 bases from J, with 11 bases in between.

There are a few counts of this clonotype. The rearrangement joins TRBV29-1 to TRBJ2-1, with TRBD2 identical over 8 bases. The V and J ends lost 7 bases and 7 bases, in that order; junction bases with no gene match: 15. From germline, CDR1 is SQVTM and CDR2 ANQGSEA. CDR3 size: 15 residues. CDR3 region: CSAREAGGLRNEQFF. In DNA form, the CDR3 reads TGCAGCGCCCGAGAGGCGGGGGGTCTTAGAAATGAGCAGTTCTTC.

This clonotype has ten or more counts. The chain recombines TRBV5-1 with TRBJ2-5, with a possible D match to TRBD1 (6 bases). This CDR3 has 13 residues. Trimming removed 4 bases from V and 3 bases from J, with 10 bases in between. CDR1 is SGHRS, CDR2 YFSETQ, per germline. Here the CDR3 reads CASSRGLEETQYF. The DNA for the CDR3 is TGCGCCAGCAGCAGGGGGTTGGAAGAGACCCAGTACTTC.

The CDR3 coding sequence is TGTGCCATCAGTGACGTCCCGGAGAACACTGAAGCTTTCTTT. This encodes CAISDVPENTEAFF. This chain uses TRBV10-3 with TRBJ1-1; D not certain. The CDR3 covers 14 residues. Trimming left V 3 bases short and J 1 base short, with 9 bases between. In germline, CDR1 is ENHRY, CDR2 SYGVKD.

The rearrangement links TRBV20-1 to TRBJ2-4; TRBD2 might be the D (7 bases). The J call may be incorrect, as the DNA end agrees better with TRBJ2-5. CDR3 length: 14 residues. Germline V gene lookup returns CDR1 DFQATT and CDR2 SNEGSKA (reference sequence). CDR3 amino acids: CSAREGGVGETQYF. The CDR3 nucleotides are TGCAGTGCTAGAGAAGGGGGGGTTGGCGAGACCCAGTACTTC.

The chain is built from TRBV3-1 and TRBJ1-1; no reliable D call. Germline CDR1 LGHDT, CDR2 YNNKEL (reference sequence). The CDR3 runs to 13 residues. Deletions cut 0 bases from V and 4 bases from J, with 6 bases between. The CDR3 coding sequence is TGTGCCAGCAGCCAAGACGAACCCACTGAAGCTTTCTTT. Its translation is CASSQDEPTEAFF.

The chain links TRBV7-9 to TRBJ2-3; D is uncertain. The germline CDR1 and CDR2 sequences are SEHNR and FQNEAQ (reference sequence). V was clipped by 5 bases and J by 14 bases, with 20 bases between them. This CDR3 contains 13 residues. DNA for the CDR3: TGTGCCAGCAGCACCCTAGTAGACTCACCAGGGTATTTT. Translated: CASSTLVDSPGYF.

The rearrangement links TRBV5-1 to TRBJ2-7; D not certain. Germline-derived CDR1 and CDR2 are SGHRS and YFSETQ. CDR3 length equals 13 residues. The V gene lost 1 base and the J gene lost 7 bases, with 12 bases spanning the gap. CDR3 DNA: TGCGCCAGCAGCTTGAACACAAACAATGAGCAGTACTTC. It encodes CASSLNTNNEQYF. Full variable domain (missing parts from reference TRBV5-1 and TRBJ2-7): KAGVTQTPRYLIKTRGQQVTLSCSPISGHRSVSWYQQTPGQGLQFLFEYFSETQRNKGNFPGRFSGRQFSNSRSEMNVSTLELGDSALYLCASSLNTNNEQYFGPGTRLTVT.

This clonotype was counted only a few times. The chain links TRBV7-6 to TRBJ2-6; the D gene is possibly TRBD1 (6 bases). Germline V CDR1 and CDR2: SGHVS, FNYEAQ. This CDR3 has 19 amino acids. V lost 1 base and J lost 0, with 16 bases in between. CDR3 loop: CASSLVAGTLRSGANVLTF. As DNA, the CDR3 is TGTGCCAGCAGCTTAGTTGCCGGGACACTTCGCTCTGGGGCCAACGTCCTGACTTTC.

A few counts support this clonotype. The chain carries TRBV9 and TRBJ2-1; a weak D match, TRBD2 (5 bases). The germline gives CDR1 SGDLS, CDR2 YYNGEE. V lost 0 bases to trimming and J lost 8 bases, with 9 bases between them. The CDR3 has 13 residues. Here the CDR3 DNA reads TGTGCCAGCAGCGTAGTGGGAGACGATGAGCAGTTCTTC. Its protein is CASSVVGDDEQFF.

A note on this clonotype: A much larger clone lies one base from this, so it may be a read error. The CDR3 coding sequence is TGCAGCGTTGAAGATTTGGGGACAGCTTACGATGAGCAGTTCTTC. Encoded protein: CSVEDLGTAYDEQFF. The chain carries TRBV29-1 and TRBJ2-1; 7 nucleotides agree with TRBD1. The germline gives CDR1 SQVTM, CDR2 ANQGSEA. Trimming removed 0 bases from V and 8 bases from J; junction bases left unmatched: 10. This CDR3 spans 15 amino acids.

There are a few counts of this clonotype. J is TRBJ2-3 and V is TRBV24-1, with 7 bases aligning to TRBD1. The CDR3 sequence is 15 residues long. Germline assignment: CDR1 KGHDR and CDR2 SFDVKD. V gave up 7 bases and J gave up 2 bases; unmatched junction bases: 8. CDR3 bases: TGTGCCACCAGGGGACCGGGACAGTACACAGATACGCAGTATTTT. Translated: CATRGPGQYTDTQYF.

The chain links TRBV4-1 to TRBJ1-1; 7 nucleotides align to TRBD1. J gave up 3 bases and V 0 bases, and 4 bases lay outside the gene matches. From germline, CDR1 is MGHRA and CDR2 YSYEKL. The CDR3 covers 15 residues. The CDR3 sequence is CASSQEARGDTEAFF. CDR3 nucleotides: TGCGCCAGCAGCCAAGAAGCCAGGGGGGACACTGAAGCTTTCTTT.

In its sample, this clonotype was seen once. This chain joins TRBV12-3 or TRBV12-4 and TRBJ2-5; the D gene is possibly TRBD1 (5 bases). Deletions cut 6 bases from V and 1 base from J, with 15 bases between. The CDR3 spans 15 residues. CDR3 coding DNA: TGTGCCAGCAGCTCTGCACTGGGGCCCCAAGAGACCCAGTACTTC. Amino acids: CASSSALGPQETQYF.

This chain links TRBV6-2 or TRBV6-3 with TRBJ1-2; TRBD1 might be the D (5 bases). Trimming took 5 bases from V and 4 from J, leaving 11 bases between them. The CDR3 spans 13 residues. Germline values: CDR1 MNHEY, CDR2 SVGEGT. CDR3 protein: CASSNTGIYGYTF. CDR3 nucleotide sequence: TGTGCCAGCAGTAATACAGGAATCTATGGCTACACCTTC.

The V call is TRBV28, the J call TRBJ2-7; D is unclear. The V gene lost 2 bases and the J gene lost 2 bases, with 10 bases spanning the gap. Germline CDR1 MDHEN, CDR2 SYDVKM. The CDR3 runs 14 residues. Written as DNA, the CDR3 is TGTGCCAGCAGTTTAATGGGCCATCCCTACGAGCAGTACTTC. Translated, it gives CASSLMGHPYEQYF.

The CDR3 DNA sequence: TGTGCCAGCAGACCAGGGACGGGAGATACGCAGTATTTT. Amino acids: CASRPGTGDTQYF. V gene TRBV7-2 combines with J gene TRBJ2-3; D may be TRBD1 or TRBD2 (5 bases each). The germline CDR1 and CDR2 sequences are SGHTA and FQGNSA. This CDR3 comprises 13 residues. The germline V and J ends were trimmed by 6 bases and 5 bases, with 12 bases remaining between them. Full variable domain (outside the CDR3, taken from reference TRBV7-2 and TRBJ2-3): GAGVSQSPSNKVTEKGKDVELRCDPISGHTALYWYRQSLGQGLEFLIYFQGNSAPDKSGLPSDRFSAERTGGSVSTLTIQRTQQEDSAVYLCASRPGTGDTQYFGPGTRLTVL.

The CDR3 coding sequence is TGTGCCAGCAGTTACTCGAGTAGAGACTGGAGCACAGATACGCAGTATTTT. Encoded protein: CASSYSSRDWSTDTQYF. The chain recombines TRBV6-2 or TRBV6-3 with TRBJ2-3; D ambiguous. Germline V gene lookup returns CDR1 MNHEY and CDR2 SVGEGT. The CDR3 contains 17 residues. With 0 bases removed from V and 0 bases from J, the gap between germline ends came to 13 bases.

The J gene is TRBJ2-7, the V gene TRBV21-1; the table's D gene call, TRBD1, was not cross checked with the DNA. TRBV21-1 is recorded as a pseudogene. The CDR3 is 15 residues long. CDR3 sequence reads: CASSPKKGQYYEQYF. CDR3 in DNA: TGTGCCAGCAGCCCAAAAAAGGGACAGTACTACGAGCAGTACTTC.

The chain employs TRBV4-2 and TRBJ2-1; a possible D gene is TRBD1 (7 bases). The V end lost 3 bases, the J end lost 5 bases, and 20 bases lay between the germline ends. Germline values: CDR1 LGHNA, CDR2 YNFKEQ. The CDR3 length is 17 residues. The CDR3, as DNA: TGTGCCAGCAGCCATCAGAGCAGGGGGGCCATGGACAATGAGCAGTTCTTC. As protein: CASSHQSRGAMDNEQFF.

This clonotype was counted only a few times. This chain links TRBV29-1 with TRBJ1-1; the match to TRBD1 covers 7 bases. Trimming removed 3 bases from V and 1 base from J; junction bases left unmatched: 2. The CDR3 length is 13 residues. The germline CDR1 and CDR2 sequences are SQVTM and ANQGSEA. CDR3 sequence: CSVDQGGNTEAFF. Written as DNA, the CDR3 is TGCAGCGTTGATCAGGGGGGGAACACTGAAGCTTTCTTT. Looking up the rest from reference TRBV29-1 and TRBJ1-1 gives the full variable domain: SAVISQKPSRDICQRGTSLTIQCQVDSQVTMMFWYRQQPGQSLTLIATANQGSEATYESGFVIDKFPISRPNLTFSTLTVSNMSPEDSSIYLCSVDQGGNTEAFFGQGTRLTVV.

The rearrangement uses TRBV12-3 or TRBV12-4 and TRBJ2-5, with D possibly called TRBD1 or TRBD2 (5 bases each). The V and J ends lost 6 bases and 8 bases respectively, with 19 bases between them. The CDR3 consists of 14 residues. The CDR3 protein is CASSRPGTLYTQYF. CDR3 bases: TGTGCCAGCAGCCGCCCCGGGACCTTGTATACCCAGTACTTC.

V usage is TRBV2 and J usage is TRBJ2-1; 7 bases map to TRBD1. CDR3 length: 16 residues. Looked up from germline, CDR1 is SNHLY and CDR2 is FYNNEI. V shed 5 bases and J 3 bases; nucleotides not matched to a gene: 10. DNA of the CDR3: TGTGCCAGCAGTCCTCGGACAGGAAACATCTACAATGAGCAGTTCTTC. Translation gives CASSPRTGNIYNEQFF.

The rearrangement links TRBV4-2 to TRBJ2-2; possibly TRBD1 for D (6 bases). Germline V lookup: CDR1 LGHNA, CDR2 YNFKEQ. Trimming shortened V by 2 bases and J by 4 bases, and 14 bases separated the two germline ends. There are 16 residues in the CDR3. CDR3 residues: CASSQFQGIGTGELFF. CDR3 coding DNA: TGTGCCAGCAGCCAATTTCAGGGGATCGGCACCGGGGAGCTGTTTTTT.

This rearrangement joins TRBV10-2 to TRBJ2-7, with 8 bases fitting TRBD1. The CDR3 spans 15 residues. The germline V gene has CDR1 WSHSY and CDR2 SAAADI. V lost 2 bases to trimming and J lost 3 bases; unmatched junction nucleotides: 6. CDR3 loop: CASSEQGAPRYEQYF. CDR3 DNA sequence: TGCGCCAGCAGTGAGCAGGGGGCCCCCCGCTACGAGCAGTACTTC.

V is TRBV7-9 and J is TRBJ2-3; D not resolved. Germline CDR1 reads SEHNR; CDR2 reads FQNEAQ (reference sequence). V lost 5 bases, J lost 9 bases, and 15 bases lay in between. The CDR3 covers 13 residues. The CDR3 loop reads CASSPGGQSTQYF. The CDR3 DNA reads as TGTGCCAGCAGCCCCGGTGGGCAGTCGACGCAGTATTTT.